This record covers a single T cell receptor beta chain. The antigen is undetermined. Second doses were pooled across both intervals (about 4 or about 12 weeks). Only in-frame clones appear in the TCRdb table, and some are missing; sequencing was by immunoSEQ multiplex PCR. The table records some 120,000 clones, roughly nine tenths of them present only once. The J segment lost 5 bases and the V segment lost 6 bases, leaving 7 bases of the junction unmatched. CDR3 size: 14 residues. Germline CDR1 is MNHEY and CDR2 is SMNVEV (reference sequence). This sample was taken from a study of T cell responses to AZD1222 COVID-19 vaccine. Overall study results and limits: Spike-wide vaccine-associated CD4 TCRs dominated at 160-218 and 743-854. When two AZD1222 doses had been given, Spike-specific TCR breadth and depth rose. Baseline seropositivity occurred in only 5 or 6 AZD1222 recipients.

The source material was peripheral blood, sampled 28 days after the second AZD1222 dose. The TCR comes from an adult who received the AZD1222 COVID-19 vaccine. The V and J genes are TRBV27 and TRBJ1-1; 9 nucleotides agree with TRBD1. The CDR3 protein is CASSLRTGDTEAFF. CDR3 nucleotides: TGTGCCAGCAGCCTACGGACAGGGGATACTGAAGCTTTCTTT.